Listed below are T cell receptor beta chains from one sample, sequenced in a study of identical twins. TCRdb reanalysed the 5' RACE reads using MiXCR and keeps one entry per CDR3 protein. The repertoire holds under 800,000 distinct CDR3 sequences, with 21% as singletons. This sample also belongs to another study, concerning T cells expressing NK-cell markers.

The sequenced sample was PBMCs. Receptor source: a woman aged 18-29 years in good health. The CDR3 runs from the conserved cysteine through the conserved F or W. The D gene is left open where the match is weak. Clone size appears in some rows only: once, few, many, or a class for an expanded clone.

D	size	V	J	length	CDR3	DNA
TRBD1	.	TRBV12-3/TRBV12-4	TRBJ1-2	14	CASSRPGQGDGYTF	TGTGCCAGCAGTCGACCCGGACAGGGGGATGGCTACACCTTC
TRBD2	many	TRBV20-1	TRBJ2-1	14	CSARAAGARHEQFF	TGCAGTGCCAGAGCGGCGGGAGCTCGGCATGAGCAGTTCTTC
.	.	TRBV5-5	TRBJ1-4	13	CASSLVFGEKLFF	TGTGCCAGCAGCTTGGTTTTTGGTGAAAAACTGTTTTTT
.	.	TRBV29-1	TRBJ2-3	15	CSILGLGAGSDTQYF	TGCAGCATTCTCGGGTTGGGGGCGGGATCAGATACGCAGTATTTT
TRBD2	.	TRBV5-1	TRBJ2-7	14	CASRAGLANGEQYF	TGCGCCAGCAGAGCGGGACTAGCGAATGGCGAGCAGTACTTC
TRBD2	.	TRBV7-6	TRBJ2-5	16	CASSLNSGGKGETQYF	TGTGCCAGCAGCCTGAATAGCGGGGGCAAGGGGGAGACCCAGTACTTC
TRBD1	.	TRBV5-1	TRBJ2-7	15	CASSLEAQGEYEQYF	TGCGCCAGCAGCTTGGAGGCACAGGGGGAGTACGAGCAGTACTTC
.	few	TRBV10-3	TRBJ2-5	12	CASNQDGETQYF	TGTGCCAGCAACCAGGACGGAGAGACCCAGTACTTC
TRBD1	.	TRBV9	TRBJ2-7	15	CASSVGTGGVAEQYF	TGTGCCAGCAGCGTCGGGACAGGGGGCGTCGCCGAGCAGTACTTC
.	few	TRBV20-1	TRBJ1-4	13	CSARTGEGEKLFF	TGCAGTGCTAGAACCGGGGAGGGTGAAAAACTGTTTTTT
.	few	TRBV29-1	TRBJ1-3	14	CSVSQGKAGNTIYF	TGCAGCGTTTCGCAGGGTAAAGCTGGAAACACCATATATTTT
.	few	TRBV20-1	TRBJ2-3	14	CSARIRGITDTQYF	TGCAGTGCTAGGATTAGGGGCATCACAGATACGCAGTATTTT
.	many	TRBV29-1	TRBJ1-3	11	CSVEYGNTIYF	TGCAGCGTTGAATATGGAAACACCATATATTTT
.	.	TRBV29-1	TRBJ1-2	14	CSVEPPTANYGYTF	TGCAGCGTTGAGCCCCCGACAGCTAACTATGGCTACACCTTC
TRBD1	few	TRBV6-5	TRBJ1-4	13	CASSYYRGEKLFF	TGTGCCAGCAGTTACTACAGGGGTGAAAAACTGTTTTTT
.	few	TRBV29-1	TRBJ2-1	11	CSGVLASEQFF	TGCAGCGGAGTCCTAGCGAGTGAGCAGTTCTTC
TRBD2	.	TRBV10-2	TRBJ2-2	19	CASSESGTSGATWTGELFF	TGCGCCAGCAGTGAATCCGGGACTAGCGGGGCCACTTGGACCGGGGAGCTGTTTTTT
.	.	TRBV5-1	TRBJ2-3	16	CASSLAEGMISDTQYF	TGCGCCAGCAGCTTGGCCGAGGGGATGATTTCAGATACGCAGTATTTT
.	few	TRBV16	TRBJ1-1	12	CASSQGQAEAFF	TGTGCCAGCAGCCAAGGGCAGGCTGAAGCTTTCTTT
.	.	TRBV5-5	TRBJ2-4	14	CASSMVVAKNIQYF	TGTGCCAGCAGTATGGTGGTGGCCAAAAACATTCAGTACTTC
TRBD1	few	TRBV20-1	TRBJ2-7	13	CSAPMGQGGEQYF	TGCAGTGCCCCCATGGGACAGGGAGGCGAGCAGTACTTC
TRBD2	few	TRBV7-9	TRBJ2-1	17	CASSSSSGRTLGGEQFF	TGTGCCAGCAGCTCCAGTAGCGGGAGAACGTTGGGTGGTGAGCAGTTCTTC
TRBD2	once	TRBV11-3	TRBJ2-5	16	CASSLGFLAGEETQYF	TGTGCCAGCAGCTTAGGGTTCCTAGCGGGGGAAGAGACCCAGTACTTC
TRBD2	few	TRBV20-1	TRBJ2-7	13	CSASPSGGYEQYF	TGCAGTGCTAGTCCTAGCGGGGGGTACGAGCAGTACTTC
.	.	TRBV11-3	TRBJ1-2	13	CASSWGLQGGYTF	TGTGCCAGCAGCTGGGGGTTGCAAGGCGGCTACACCTTC
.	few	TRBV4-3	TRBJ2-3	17	CASSQTGQRGLTDTQYF	TGCGCCAGCAGCCAAACGGGGCAACGGGGGTTGACAGATACGCAGTATTTT
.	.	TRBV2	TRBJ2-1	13	CAISRVMFDEQFF	TGTGCCATCTCCAGGGTAATGTTCGATGAGCAGTTCTTC
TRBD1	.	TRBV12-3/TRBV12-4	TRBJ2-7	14	CASSPGGPAGEQYF	TGTGCCAGCAGCCCAGGGGGCCCGGCAGGGGAGCAGTACTTC
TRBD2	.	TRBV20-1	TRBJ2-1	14	CSARRLAGPGEQFF	TGCAGTGCTAGGCGTCTAGCGGGACCTGGTGAGCAGTTCTTC
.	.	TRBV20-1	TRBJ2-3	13	CSACPLYTDTQYF	TGCAGTGCTTGCCCTCTCTACACAGATACGCAGTATTTT
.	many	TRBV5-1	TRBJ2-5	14	CASTLQGGQETQYF	TGCGCCAGCACCCTTCAAGGAGGACAAGAGACCCAGTACTTC
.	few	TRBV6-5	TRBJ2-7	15	CASSYSSWGTYEQYF	TGTGCCAGCAGTTACTCGTCCTGGGGGACCTACGAGCAGTACTTC
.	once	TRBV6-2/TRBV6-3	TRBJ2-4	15	CASRGEGTVKNIQYF	TGTGCCAGCAGAGGCGAAGGGACCGTCAAAAACATTCAGTACTTC
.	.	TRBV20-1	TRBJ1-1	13	CSARDTSVFGAFF	TGCAGTGCTAGAGATACGAGTGTCTTTGGGGCTTTCTTT
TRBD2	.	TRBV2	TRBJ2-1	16	CASRFPSGGARDEQFF	TGTGCCAGCAGATTTCCTAGCGGGGGGGCCCGAGATGAGCAGTTCTTC
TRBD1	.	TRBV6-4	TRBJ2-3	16	CASSSLGTGGADTQYF	TGTGCCAGCAGCTCATTGGGGACAGGGGGCGCAGATACGCAGTATTTT
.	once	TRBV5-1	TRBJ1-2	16	CASSPEGVRSYVGYTF	TGCGCCAGCAGCCCGGAGGGCGTCAGGAGTTATGTCGGCTACACCTTC
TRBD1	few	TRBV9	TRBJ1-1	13	CASSVSPGQIIFF	TGTGCCAGCAGCGTGTCACCGGGACAGATTATCTTCTTT
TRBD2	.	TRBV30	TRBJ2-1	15	CAWSLGTSGYNEQFF	TGTGCCTGGAGTCTCGGCACTAGCGGATACAATGAGCAGTTCTTC
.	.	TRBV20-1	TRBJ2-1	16	CSARAFGRLAYNEQFF	TGCAGTGCTAGGGCCTTTGGGCGGTTAGCCTACAATGAGCAGTTCTTC
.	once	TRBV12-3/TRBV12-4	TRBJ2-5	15	CASGPGGTDGGTQYF	TGTGCCAGCGGCCCGGGCGGCACGGACGGAGGGACCCAGTACTTC
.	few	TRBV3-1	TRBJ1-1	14	CASSRVPKNTEAFF	TGTGCCAGCAGCCGGGTACCGAAAAACACTGAAGCTTTCTTT
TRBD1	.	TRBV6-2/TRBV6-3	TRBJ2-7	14	CASSWLGQPYEQYF	TGTGCCAGCAGCTGGTTGGGACAGCCCTACGAGCAGTACTTC
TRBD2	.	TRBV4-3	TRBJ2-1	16	CASSQNPGLGTNEQFF	TGCGCCAGCAGCCAGAATCCGGGACTAGGAACCAATGAGCAGTTCTTC
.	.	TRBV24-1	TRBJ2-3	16	CATSDLRGKESYTQYF	TGTGCCACCAGTGATTTGCGTGGGAAGGAGAGTTATACGCAGTATTTT
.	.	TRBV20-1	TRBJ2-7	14	CSASIVSGTYEQYF	TGCAGTGCTAGTATAGTTAGCGGAACCTACGAGCAGTACTTC
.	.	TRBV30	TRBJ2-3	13	CAWSATGSDTQYF	TGTGCCTGGAGTGCTACAGGTTCAGATACGCAGTATTTT
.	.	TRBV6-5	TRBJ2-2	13	CASSYDGAGELFF	TGTGCCAGCAGTTATGATGGAGCCGGGGAGCTGTTTTTT
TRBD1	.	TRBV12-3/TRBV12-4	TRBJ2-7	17	CASSQDRVADLSYEQYF	TGTGCCAGCAGCCAAGACAGGGTGGCGGATCTCTCCTACGAGCAGTACTTC
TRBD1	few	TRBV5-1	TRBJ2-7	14	CASNIGQGNYEQYF	TGCGCCAGCAACATAGGACAGGGGAACTACGAGCAGTACTTC
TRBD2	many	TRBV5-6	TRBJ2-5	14	CASSFGGGAETQYF	TGTGCCAGCAGCTTTGGCGGGGGGGCAGAGACCCAGTACTTC
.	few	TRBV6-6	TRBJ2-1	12	CASSSDNNEQFF	TGTGCCAGCAGTTCGGACAACAATGAGCAGTTCTTC
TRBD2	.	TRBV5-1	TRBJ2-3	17	CASRSSGTSPRTDTQYF	TGCGCCAGCAGATCCTCCGGGACTAGCCCTCGCACAGATACGCAGTATTTT